Shown below are 18 T cell receptor beta chains from a single sample sequenced in a study of OX40 agonist ivuxolimab in advanced cancers. Repertoires were generated with immunoSEQ multiplex PCR, while TCRdb's copy carries only in-frame clones and drops some. Of 90,000 or so clones in the sample, roughly 90% are singletons; the top ten hold roughly 2.5%. This specimen was CD4+ or CD8+ T cells sorted from blood, taken in a trial of the OX40 agonist ivuxolimab. Every receptor here comes from an adult with an advanced solid tumor such as melanoma, head and neck, liver or kidney cancer.

The rearrangement joins TRBV5-1 to TRBJ2-7, with 10 bases fitting TRBD1. The CDR3 consists of 14 residues. Germline V gene sequence: CDR1 SGHRS, CDR2 YFSETQ. V was pared by 5 bases and J by 6 bases, with 8 bases of the junction left unmatched. Here the CDR3 DNA reads TGCGCCAGCAGACCCGGGACAGGGGCGTTCGAGCAGTACTTC. Its translation is CASRPGTGAFEQYF.

This clone appeared a few times. The chain recombines TRBV30 with TRBJ1-5; D not resolved. The V gene's germline CDR1 is GTSNPN and CDR2 SVGIG (reference sequence). V was shortened by 2 bases and J by 5 bases, with 10 bases between the two germline ends. The CDR3 extends over 13 amino acids. The CDR3 reads CAWSRGLDQPQHF. In DNA form, the CDR3 reads TGTGCCTGGAGTAGAGGGCTCGATCAGCCCCAGCATTTT.

The chain combines TRBV5-1 with TRBJ2-6, with a weak D call TRBD1 (6 bases). Germline V lookup: CDR1 SGHRS, CDR2 YFSETQ. Trimming removed 4 bases from V and 2 bases from J, with 10 bases in between. The CDR3 is 15 amino acids. The CDR3 protein is CASSIQGTGANVLTF. For the CDR3, the DNA is TGCGCCAGCAGCATACAGGGAACTGGGGCCAACGTCCTGACTTTC.

The chain recombines TRBV19 with TRBJ1-1, with 9 nucleotides matching TRBD1. Germline V gives CDR1 LNHDA, CDR2 SQIVND (reference sequence). The CDR3 totals 16 residues. V shed 4 bases, J shed 3 bases, and the junction held 9 bases outside the gene matches. CDR3 DNA sequence: TGTGCCAGTAGTACCCGGCGGACAGGGGAGGACACTGAAGCTTTCTTT. Its protein product is CASSTRRTGEDTEAFF. The whole variable domain, filled in from reference TRBV19 and TRBJ1-1, reads DGGITQSPKYLFRKEGQNVTLSCEQNLNHDAMYWYRQDPGQGLRLIYYSQIVNDFQKGDIAEGYSVSREKKESFPLTVTSAQKNPTAFYLCASSTRRTGEDTEAFFGQGTRLTVV.

V is TRBV6-4 and J is TRBJ1-1; perhaps TRBD1 as D (6 bases). Per the germline V gene, CDR1 is MRHNA and CDR2 is SNTAGT. V shed 0 bases and J shed 1 base, with 21 bases lying between them. This CDR3 is built from 19 residues. CDR3 nucleotides: TGTGCCAGCAGTGACTCGAGTCACTGCAGGGGCGGGGGGAACACTGAAGCTTTCTTT. Translation: CASSDSSHCRGGGNTEAFF.

CDR3 DNA: TGTGCCAGCAGCGTCGACCTTATAGCGGGAGTGGGAGATACGCAGTATTTT. Protein sequence: CASSVDLIAGVGDTQYF. The rearrangement uses TRBV9 and TRBJ2-3; the match to TRBD2 covers 9 bases. Germline V lookup: CDR1 SGDLS, CDR2 YYNGEE. This CDR3 has 17 residues. J was trimmed by 5 bases and V by 2 bases; bases with no gene match: 12.

The J gene is TRBJ2-7, the V gene TRBV10-2, with D perhaps TRBD2 (6 bases). Per the germline V gene, CDR1 is WSHSY and CDR2 is SAAADI. The length of the CDR3 is 13 residues. V lost 6 bases and J lost 11, with 20 bases in between. CDR3 coding DNA: TGCGCCAGCAGGACCCCCGAGGGACTTAGGGAGTACTTC. Its translation: CASRTPEGLREYF.

The chain combines TRBV5-1 with TRBJ1-2; 10 bases line up with TRBD1. The CDR3 totals 14 residues. CDR1 and CDR2 from the germline V gene are SGHRS and YFSETQ. Trimming took 4 bases from V and 8 from J; bases not matched to a gene: 8. The CDR3 nucleotides are TGCGCCAGCAGCATTGGGACAGGGGAGAAAGGCTACACCTTC. Its protein product is CASSIGTGEKGYTF.

The chain has TRBV15 and TRBJ1-4; D possibly corresponds to TRBD1 (5 bases). Germline V gene data show CDR1 as LNHNV and CDR2 as YYDKDF (reference sequence). The CDR3 contains 14 residues. Trimming stripped 5 bases from V and 8 bases from J, with 15 bases between. CDR3 in amino acids: CATSPRDGREKLFF. In DNA form, the CDR3 reads TGTGCCACCAGCCCCCGGGACGGTAGGGAAAAACTGTTTTTT.

The gene calls are TRBV27 and TRBJ2-7; D not certain. V gave up 2 bases and J gave up 1 base, with 12 bases separating them. The CDR3 has 15 residues. Germline V lookup: CDR1 MNHEY, CDR2 SMNVEV (reference sequence). The DNA for the CDR3 is TGTGCCAGCAGTTTACTTTCCCAGGCGTCCTACGAGCAGTACTTC. It is translated as CASSLLSQASYEQYF.

The V and J genes are TRBV5-1 and TRBJ2-5; 7 bases are shared with TRBD1. The germline V gene has CDR1 SGHRS and CDR2 YFSETQ. This CDR3 region has 16 residues. The V and J ends lost 0 bases and 0 bases, in that order; junction bases with no gene match: 5. The CDR3 nucleotides read TGCGCCAGCAGCTTGGTCGCAGGGGGTTACCAAGAGACCCAGTACTTC. It yields the protein CASSLVAGGYQETQYF.

The chain recombines TRBV28 with TRBJ1-1, with D maybe TRBD1 (5 bases). The CDR3 is 16 residues long. Germline V gives CDR1 MDHEN, CDR2 SYDVKM. V gave up 6 bases and J gave up 4 bases, with 21 bases separating them. CDR3 sequence reads: CASSSPGGGWSTEAFF. CDR3 in DNA: TGTGCCAGCAGCTCCCCGGGGGGAGGGTGGAGCACTGAAGCTTTCTTT.

V gene TRBV5-1 combines with J gene TRBJ2-5, with D maybe TRBD2 (5 bases). Trimming took 1 base from V and 1 from J, leaving 8 bases between them. Germline values: CDR1 SGHRS, CDR2 YFSETQ. The CDR3 covers 14 residues. Here the CDR3 DNA reads TGCGCCAGCAGCTTGAAGGAGGTCCAAGAGACCCAGTACTTC. This sequence encodes CASSLKEVQETQYF.

This sequence joins TRBV6-1 and TRBJ2-7; 7 positions agree with TRBD1. The V and J ends lost 6 bases and 0 bases, in that order; junction bases with no gene match: 8. The germline gives CDR1 MNHNS, CDR2 SASEGT. The CDR3 is 15 residues long. The CDR3 protein is CASSFGTASSYEQYF. The CDR3 DNA reads TGTGCCAGCAGCTTTGGGACAGCGAGCTCCTACGAGCAGTACTTC.

This chain connects TRBV7-3 to TRBJ2-3; the D gene is possibly TRBD1 (6 bases). There are 16 residues in the CDR3. The V and J ends lost 3 bases and 3 bases respectively, with 16 bases between them. CDR1 is SGHTA, CDR2 FQGTGA, per germline. The CDR3 DNA reads TGTGCCAGCAGCTTGGGTGCAGGGGAGTCGACAGATACGCAGTATTTT. This translates into CASSLGAGESTDTQYF.

The CDR3 here is CSAPLGAEQYF. Written as DNA, the CDR3 is TGCAGCGCTCCCCTTGGGGCCGAGCAGTACTTC. The chain employs TRBV20-1 and TRBJ2-7; D is possibly TRBD1 (5 bases). The CDR3 is 11 amino acids. CDR1 is DFQATT and CDR2 is SNEGSKA in the germline V gene (reference sequence).

V usage is TRBV10-2 and J usage is TRBJ2-2, with D hard to call. V lost 6 bases and J 8 bases, leaving 10 bases between the germline ends. The CDR3 consists of 12 residues. From germline, CDR1 is WSHSY and CDR2 SAAADI. Here the CDR3 reads CASSAGDGELFF. The CDR3 DNA follows: TGCGCCAGCAGCGCTGGGGATGGGGAGCTGTTTTTT.

This clone was picked up one time. The V gene is TRBV5-8, the J gene TRBJ2-3; perhaps TRBD2 as D (6 bases). V dropped 2 bases and J dropped 5 bases, with 15 bases sitting between them. CDR3 length equals 15 residues. CDR1 and CDR2 (germline): SGHTS, YDEGEE. CDR3 in amino acids: CASSFDGGRGDTQYF. The CDR3 DNA follows: TGTGCCAGCAGCTTTGATGGAGGGAGAGGAGATACGCAGTATTTT.